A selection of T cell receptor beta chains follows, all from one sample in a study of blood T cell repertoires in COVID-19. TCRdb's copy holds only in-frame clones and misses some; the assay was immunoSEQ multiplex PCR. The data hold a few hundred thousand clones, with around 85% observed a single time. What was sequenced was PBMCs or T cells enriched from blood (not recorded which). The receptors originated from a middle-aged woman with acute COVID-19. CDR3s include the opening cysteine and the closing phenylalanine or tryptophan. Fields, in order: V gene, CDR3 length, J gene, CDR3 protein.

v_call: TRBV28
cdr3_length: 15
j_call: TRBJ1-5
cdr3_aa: CASSLGTVSNQPQHF

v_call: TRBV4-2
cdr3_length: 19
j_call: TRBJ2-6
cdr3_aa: CASSQEATLSYSGANVLTF

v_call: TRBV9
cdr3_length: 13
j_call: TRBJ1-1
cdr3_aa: CASSEGDETEAFF

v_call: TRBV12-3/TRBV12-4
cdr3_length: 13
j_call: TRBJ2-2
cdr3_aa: CASSPSLTGELFF

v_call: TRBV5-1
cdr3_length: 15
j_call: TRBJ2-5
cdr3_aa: CASSLAGGQIETQYF

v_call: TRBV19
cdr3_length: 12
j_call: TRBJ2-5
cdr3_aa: CASHGTEETQYF

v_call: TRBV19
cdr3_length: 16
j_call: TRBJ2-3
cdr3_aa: CASSPRTGDHADTQYF

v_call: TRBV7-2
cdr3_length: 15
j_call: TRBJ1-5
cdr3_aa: CASSTGHNSNQPQHF

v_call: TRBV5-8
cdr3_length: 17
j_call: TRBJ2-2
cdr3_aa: CASSFAYRFLNTGELFF

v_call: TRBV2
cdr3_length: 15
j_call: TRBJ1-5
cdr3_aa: CASTQGQGGYQPQHF

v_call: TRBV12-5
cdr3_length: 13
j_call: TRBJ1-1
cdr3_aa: CASGLVPGAEAFF

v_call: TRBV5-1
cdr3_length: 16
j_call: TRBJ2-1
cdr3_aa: CASRRDLAGVSNEQFF

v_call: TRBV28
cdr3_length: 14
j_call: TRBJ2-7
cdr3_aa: CASSSPVPSYEQYF

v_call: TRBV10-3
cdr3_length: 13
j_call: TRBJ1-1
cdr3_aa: CASGGLWNTEAFF

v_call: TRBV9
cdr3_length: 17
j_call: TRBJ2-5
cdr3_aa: CASSLVPGQGAQETQYF

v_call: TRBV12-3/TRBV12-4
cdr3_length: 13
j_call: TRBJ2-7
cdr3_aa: CASSLGGVYEQYF

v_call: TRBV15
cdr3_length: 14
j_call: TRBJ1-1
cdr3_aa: CATSRFDRNTEAFF

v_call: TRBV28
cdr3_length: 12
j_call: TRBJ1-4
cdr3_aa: CASSHGGEKLFF

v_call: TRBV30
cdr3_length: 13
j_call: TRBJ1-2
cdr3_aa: CAWSATDRTERTF

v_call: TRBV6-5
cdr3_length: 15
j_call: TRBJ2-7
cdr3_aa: CASFGGARSSYEQYF

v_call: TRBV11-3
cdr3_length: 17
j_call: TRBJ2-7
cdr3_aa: CASSYGLAGVQNDEQYF

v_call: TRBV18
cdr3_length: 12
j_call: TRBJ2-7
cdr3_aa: CASSPEGQGRYF

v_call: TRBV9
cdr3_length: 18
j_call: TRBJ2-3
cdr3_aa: CASSGGLAGGPSTDTQYF

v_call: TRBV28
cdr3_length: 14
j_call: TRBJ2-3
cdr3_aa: CASSSPPGQHTQYF

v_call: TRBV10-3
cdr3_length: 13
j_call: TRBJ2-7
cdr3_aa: CAISAGGSYEQYF

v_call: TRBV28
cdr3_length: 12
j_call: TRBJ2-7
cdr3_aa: CASGGGPYEQYF